The 24 T cell receptor beta chains in this list originate from one sample, sequenced in a study of CD8+CD57+ T cells in acquired aplastic anemia. TCR beta VDJ combinations and CDR3 sequences were profiled from genomic DNA. TCRdb re-called the reads through MiXCR, storing one row per CDR3 protein. In the table there are 150,000 to 200,000 distinct CDR3 sequences, roughly half of which are singletons. Flow cytometry had shown expanded CD8+CD57+ cells in the patients chosen for sequencing. Sequenced: sorted CD4+, CD8+, or CD8+CD57+ T cells (not recorded which) from PBMCs. Source of these receptors: a human donor with aplastic anemia.

The V gene is TRBV29-1, the J gene TRBJ2-1, with D unclear. Germline V gene sequence: CDR1 SQVTM, CDR2 ANQGSEA. V dropped 2 bases and J dropped 6 bases, with 11 bases sitting between them. The length of the CDR3 is 13 residues. The CDR3 here is CSVELFTFNEQFF. CDR3 DNA sequence: TGCAGCGTTGAACTCTTTACCTTCAATGAGCAGTTCTTC.

About this clonotype: A much larger clone lies a single base off, so this may be a read error. The genes are TRBV6-1 and TRBJ1-5; D gene ambiguous. Trimming took off 8 bases at V and 2 bases at J, with 13 bases between the two ends. The CDR3 has 14 residues. Germline V gives CDR1 MNHNS, CDR2 SASEGT. The CDR3 loop reads CASLVSRGNQPQHF. Here the CDR3 DNA reads TGTGCCAGCCTCGTATCCCGGGGCAATCAGCCCCAGCATTTT.

The DNA of the CDR3 is TGTGCCAGCAGTTTAGGACAGATGAACACTGAAGCTTTCTTT. This codes for CASSLGQMNTEAFF. The chain employs TRBV2 and TRBJ1-1; TRBD1 is a possible D gene (6 bases). Per the germline V gene, CDR1 is SNHLY and CDR2 is FYNNEI. The CDR3 has 14 amino acids. Trimming removed 5 bases from V and 0 bases from J, with 10 bases in between.

To note about this clonotype: A much larger clone differs by one base, so this may be a read error. The chain has TRBV7-2 and TRBJ1-4; no definite D call. Per germline, CDR1 SGHTA and CDR2 FQGNSA. The CDR3 runs 12 residues. The CDR3 DNA follows: TGTGCCAGCAGCCGGACTAATGAAAAACCGTTTTTT. Its protein product is CASSRTNEKPFF. The full variable domain, in which reference TRBV7-2 and TRBJ1-4 provide the parts outside the CDR3, is GAGVSQSPSNKVTEKGKDVELRCDPISGHTALYWYRQSLGQGLEFLIYFQGNSAPDKSGLPSDRFSAERTGGSVSTLTIQRTQQEDSAVYLCASSRTNEKPFFGSGTQLSVL.

The chain links TRBV20-1 to TRBJ2-7; 10 bases agree with TRBD1. CDR1 is DFQATT and CDR2 is SNEGSKA in the germline V gene (reference sequence). This CDR3 is built from 14 residues. J gave up 5 bases and V 5 bases, and 9 bases lay outside the gene matches. CDR3 residues: CSAGGTGVTHEQYF. The CDR3 nucleotides read TGCAGTGCTGGCGGGACAGGGGTTACCCACGAGCAGTACTTC.

CDR3 loop: CAISDYGRLEETQYF. CDR3 in DNA: TGTGCCATCAGTGACTACGGGAGACTTGAAGAGACCCAGTACTTC. This chain connects TRBV10-3 to TRBJ2-5; D possibly corresponds to TRBD2 (6 bases). The CDR3 covers 15 residues. Between the trimmed V and J ends, which lost 3 bases and 3 bases, there was a span of 14 bases. Germline values: CDR1 ENHRY, CDR2 SYGVKD.

This clonotype has a count of ten or more. The genes are TRBV9 and TRBJ2-2; no reliable D call. The CDR3 contains 12 residues. The germline gives CDR1 SGDLS, CDR2 YYNGEE. Between the trimmed V and J ends, which lost 4 bases and 4 bases, there was a span of 5 bases. The CDR3 DNA follows: TGTGCCAGCAGCCCGGGCACCGGGGAGCTGTTTTTT. Protein: CASSPGTGELFF.

This clonotype was observed a handful of times. V is TRBV11-1 and J is TRBJ2-1, with D perhaps given as TRBD1 or TRBD2 (6 bases each). This CDR3 is 15 amino acids long. Germline V gene sequence: CDR1 SGHAT, CDR2 FQDESV (reference sequence). Deletions cut 3 bases from V and 4 bases from J, with 13 bases between. The CDR3 loop is CASSFLWGAYNEQFF. Written as DNA, the CDR3 is TGTGCCAGCAGCTTTCTGTGGGGGGCGTACAATGAGCAGTTCTTC.

V usage is TRBV29-1 and J usage is TRBJ1-1; 8 bases line up with TRBD1. The CDR3 has 12 amino acids. Trimming cost V 1 base and J 5 bases; bases outside gene matches: 0. From germline, CDR1 is SQVTM and CDR2 ANQGSEA. The CDR3 spells CSVEGTGTEAFF. DNA for the CDR3: TGCAGCGTTGAAGGGACAGGGACTGAAGCTTTCTTT.

Points on this clonotype: The conserved final phenylalanine or tryptophan is absent from the CDR3, which likely points to a read error. V usage is TRBV4-2 and J usage is TRBJ1-2; tentative D call: TRBD1 (6 bases). There are 16 residues in the CDR3. CDR1 is LGHNA, CDR2 YNFKEQ, per germline. The germline V and J ends were trimmed by 0 bases and 8 bases, with 19 bases remaining between them. Written as DNA, the CDR3 is TGTGCCAGCAGCCAAGATAGTGGCAGGGGATTGTACGGCTACACCCTC. Amino acids: CASSQDSGRGLYGYTL.

The J gene is TRBJ2-3, the V gene TRBV24-1; TRBD1 is a possible D gene (6 bases). This CDR3 contains 14 residues. Trimming pared 10 bases from V and 0 bases from J, leaving 13 bases between. The germline V gene encodes CDR1 KGHDR and CDR2 SFDVKD. The CDR3, as DNA: TGTGCCACTTCATTACAGGGAAGCACAGATACGCAGTATTTT. It is translated as CATSLQGSTDTQYF.

This chain connects TRBV25-1 to TRBJ2-1, with D uncertain. V lost 4 bases and J lost 14, with 12 bases in between. Germline CDR1 reads MGHDK; CDR2 reads SYGVNS. CDR3 length: 11 amino acids. CDR3 amino acids: CASSGYRAKFF. CDR3 in DNA: TGTGCCAGCAGTGGGTATCGGGCGAAGTTCTTC.

The chain recombines TRBV19 with TRBJ2-7; TRBD1 matches 8 bases. Germline assignment: CDR1 LNHDA and CDR2 SQIVND (reference sequence). V lost 6 bases to trimming and J lost 3 bases; unmatched junction nucleotides: 4. The CDR3 is 13 amino acids. Here the CDR3 reads CASSMDRVYEQYF. CDR3 bases: TGTGCCAGTAGCATGGACAGGGTCTACGAGCAGTACTTC.

The chain couples TRBV29-1 to TRBJ1-2; maybe TRBD1 (5 bases). Germline CDR1 SQVTM, CDR2 ANQGSEA. The CDR3 loop spans 13 amino acids. V lost 7 bases to trimming and J lost 6 bases, with 18 bases between them. The CDR3 DNA sequence: TGCAGCGCTGGGGGGGTGACACGGGATGGCTACACCTTC. It translates to CSAGGVTRDGYTF.

The chain uses TRBV4-2 and TRBJ2-1; 7 nucleotides align to TRBD1. Germline V lookup: CDR1 LGHNA, CDR2 YNFKEQ. Germline trimming cut 4 bases from V and 0 bases from J; bases unmatched to any gene: 6. CDR3 size: 16 residues. CDR3 protein: CASSLQGISSYNEQFF. CDR3 coding DNA: TGTGCCAGCAGCCTACAGGGGATCTCCTCCTACAATGAGCAGTTCTTC.

This clonotype was recorded at least ten times. The V and J genes are TRBV5-1 and TRBJ2-3, with a weak D call TRBD2 (6 bases). Per germline, CDR1 SGHRS and CDR2 YFSETQ. With 4 bases removed from V and 2 bases from J, the gap between germline ends came to 11 bases. The length of the CDR3 is 14 residues. CDR3: CASSPSGDTDTQYF. In nucleotides, the CDR3 is TGCGCCAGCAGCCCGTCGGGGGACACAGATACGCAGTATTTT. The full variable domain, with the rest looked up from reference TRBV5-1 and TRBJ2-3, is KAGVTQTPRYLIKTRGQQVTLSCSPISGHRSVSWYQQTPGQGLQFLFEYFSETQRNKGNFPGRFSGRQFSNSRSEMNVSTLELGDSALYLCASSPSGDTDTQYFGPGTRLTVL.

This clonotype has ten or more counts. The V and J genes are TRBV7-9 and TRBJ1-1; D is uncertain. CDR3 size: 10 residues. The ends were cut back, 5 bases at V and 5 bases at J, with 3 bases in the middle. Germline V lookup: CDR1 SEHNR, CDR2 FQNEAQ (reference sequence). The CDR3 region has the DNA TGTGCCAGCAGCCTAACTGAAGCTTTCTTT. Protein sequence: CASSLTEAFF.

This rearrangement joins TRBV20-1 to TRBJ2-7, with D maybe TRBD2 (7 bases). Germline values: CDR1 DFQATT, CDR2 SNEGSKA (reference sequence). The CDR3 has 15 amino acids. With 5 bases removed from V and 1 base from J, the gap between germline ends came to 18 bases. DNA for the CDR3: TGCAGTGCTTTCTCAGGGGAGCGGGAATCCTACGAGCAGTACTTC. This sequence encodes CSAFSGERESYEQYF.

The V gene is TRBV10-3, the J gene TRBJ2-7, with TRBD2 matching over 8 bases. V shed 10 bases and J 0 bases; nucleotides not matched to a gene: 5. The V gene's germline CDR1 is ENHRY and CDR2 SYGVKD. The CDR3 spans 13 residues. The DNA for the CDR3 is TGTGCCACCGAGCGGGGGAGCTCCTACGAGCAGTACTTC. This encodes CATERGSSYEQYF.

The genes are TRBV7-9 and TRBJ2-5; D is undetermined. Germline loops: CDR1 SEHNR, CDR2 FQNEAQ (reference sequence). Deletions cut 4 bases from V and 5 bases from J, with 14 bases between. This CDR3 is built from 14 residues. The CDR3 reads CASSSRIGIETQYF. CDR3 nucleotides: TGTGCCAGCAGCTCAAGAATAGGGATCGAGACCCAGTACTTC.

The chain carries TRBV29-1 and TRBJ2-2; tentatively, D is TRBD2 (5 bases). This CDR3 has 14 residues. Germline V gives CDR1 SQVTM, CDR2 ANQGSEA. The ends were cut back, 7 bases at V and 0 bases at J, with 12 bases in the middle. The CDR3 here is CSGGEGSNTGELFF. The CDR3 nucleotides are TGCAGCGGGGGAGAAGGATCGAACACCGGGGAGCTGTTTTTT.

Regarding this clonotype: Likely a read error: the CDR3 ends without its conserved phenylalanine or tryptophan. The limits of the CDR3 on the DNA are not certain, so only TCRdb's listed CDR3 is given. This chain uses TRBV2 with TRBJ1-5. The CDR3 has 15 amino acids, counting both end residues. Germline lookup yields CDR1 SNHLY and CDR2 FYNNEI. CDR3 region: CASSDGRTSNQPQQI.

The sample holds many counts of this clonotype. The chain has TRBV6-6 and TRBJ1-2; D possibly corresponds to TRBD1 (6 bases). Trimming shortened V by 6 bases and J by 4 bases, and 15 bases separated the two germline ends. Germline CDR1 reads MNHNY; CDR2 reads SVGAGI (reference sequence). CDR3 length: 14 residues. The CDR3 bases are TGTGCCAGCAGCTACGGACAGACTTTCTATGGCTACACCTTC. It yields the protein CASSYGQTFYGYTF.

A word on this clonotype: This may be a read error, as it is one base from a much larger clone. No conserved phenylalanine or tryptophan ends this CDR3, so it is likely a read error. The chain joins TRBV20-1 to TRBJ1-1; TRBD1 might be the D (5 bases). Trimming left V 2 bases short and J 5 bases short, with 15 bases between. Per germline, CDR1 DFQATT and CDR2 SNEGSKA (reference sequence). This CDR3 is built from 14 residues. The CDR3 sequence is CSARIGGPGTEAFS. The CDR3 region has the DNA TGCAGTGCTAGAATCGGGGGACCGGGAACTGAAGCTTTCTCT.